The 22 T cell receptor beta chains presented below share a single source sample, sequenced in a study of STAT5B mutations in CD4+ large granular lymphocyte leukemia. TCRdb keeps only in-frame clones here, not all; method: immunoSEQ multiplex PCR. The sample yields about 25,000 clones, 74% seen once. Material for sequencing was CD4+ T cells from blood buffy coats. These receptors were taken from a human donor in good health.

The J gene is TRBJ1-2, the V gene TRBV15, with TRBD1 matching 8 bases. This CDR3 contains 13 residues. J was trimmed by 4 bases and V by 3 bases; bases with no gene match: 1. The germline V gene has CDR1 LNHNV and CDR2 YYDKDF (reference sequence). CDR3 DNA sequence: TGTGCCACCAGCAGGGACAGGGTCTATGGCTACACCTTC. The encoded protein is CATSRDRVYGYTF.

J is TRBJ1-5 and V is TRBV7-9; D ambiguous. The CDR3 is made up of 13 amino acids. Trimming left V 1 base short and J 7 bases short, with 8 bases between. The germline V gene has CDR1 SEHNR and CDR2 FQNEAQ (reference sequence). CDR3 nucleotides: TGTGCCAGCAGCTTAGGGGGAGGGCAGCCCCAGCATTTT. It translates to CASSLGGGQPQHF.

The CDR3 nucleotides read TGTGCCAGCAGCTCCAGGAGGGACACCGGGGAGCTGTTTTTT. Translation gives CASSSRRDTGELFF. The chain links TRBV7-8 to TRBJ2-2, with D possibly being TRBD2 (6 bases). The CDR3 has 14 amino acids. Trimming left V 4 bases short and J 3 bases short, with 9 bases between. Germline V gene sequence: CDR1 SGHVS, CDR2 FQNEAQ.

The rearrangement links TRBV11-2 to TRBJ2-1, with D unresolved. Looked up from germline, CDR1 is SGHAT and CDR2 is FQNNGV. The CDR3 is 15 residues long. V lost 5 bases, J lost 5 bases, and 16 bases lay in between. The CDR3 coding sequence is TGTGCCAGCAGCCCTGATTGGACGGCCAACAATGAGCAGTTCTTC. Translation gives CASSPDWTANNEQFF.

The chain recombines TRBV6-5 with TRBJ2-1; D is uncertain. The CDR3 covers 12 residues. Trimming took off 5 bases at V and 4 bases at J, with 6 bases between the two ends. Per germline, CDR1 MNHEY and CDR2 SVGAGI. The chain's CDR3 is CASSTVYNEQFF. The CDR3 coding sequence is TGTGCCAGCAGTACTGTATACAATGAGCAGTTCTTC.

The V gene is TRBV4-1, the J gene TRBJ1-2; tentatively, D is TRBD1 (5 bases). The CDR3 sequence is 12 residues long. Trimming removed 4 bases at V and 7 bases at J, with 10 bases between. CDR1 is MGHRA and CDR2 is YSYEKL in the germline V gene. The CDR3 DNA sequence: TGCGCCAGCAGCCCCGGGGGGGTTGGCTACACCTTC. Translation: CASSPGGVGYTF.

The genes are TRBV7-9 and TRBJ1-2; no clear D. There are 13 residues in the CDR3. V was pared by 1 base and J by 2 bases, with 5 bases between. Germline CDR1 is SEHNR and CDR2 is FQNEAQ (reference sequence). CDR3 sequence reads: CASSLGRNYGYTF. The CDR3 region has the DNA TGTGCCAGCAGCTTAGGCAGGAACTATGGCTACACCTTC.

The gene calls are TRBV21-1 and TRBJ2-7; TRBD1, as called in the table, went unchecked against the DNA. TRBV21-1 is a recognized pseudogene. The CDR3 totals 15 residues. DNA of the CDR3: TGTGCCAGCAGCGACCGACAGGGTAGCTCCTACGAGCAGTACTTC. Its translation: CASSDRQGSSYEQYF.

The V call is TRBV10-3, the J call TRBJ2-7; no firm D call. The CDR3 is made up of 13 amino acids. Germline loops: CDR1 ENHRY, CDR2 SYGVKD. The V end was cut by 6 bases, the J end by 0 bases, with 9 bases between. The CDR3, as DNA: TGTGCCATCAGGTTCAGTCCCTCCTACGAGCAGTACTTC. Translation gives CAIRFSPSYEQYF.

CDR3 region: CASSRDGQETQYF. CDR3 in DNA: TGTGCCAGCAGCAGGGACGGACAAGAGACCCAGTACTTC. This sequence joins TRBV11-2 and TRBJ2-5; TRBD1 or TRBD2 may be the D gene (5 bases each). CDR1 and CDR2 (germline): SGHAT, FQNNGV. Trimming pared 5 bases from V and 2 bases from J, leaving 9 bases between. CDR3 length: 13 amino acids. The variable domain in full, with the rest retrieved from reference TRBV11-2 and TRBJ2-5, is EAGVAQSPRYKIIEKRQSVAFWCNPISGHATLYWYQQILGQGPKLLIQFQNNGVVDDSQLPKDRFSAERLKGVDSTLKIQPAKLEDSAVYLCASSRDGQETQYFGPGTRLLVL.

V usage is TRBV6-1 and J usage is TRBJ1-5; 11 bases map to TRBD1. This CDR3 comprises 18 residues. Germline CDR1 is MNHNS and CDR2 is SASEGT. The V gene end was trimmed by 4 bases and the J gene end by 6 bases; junction bases not matched to a gene: 14. The CDR3 DNA sequence: TGTGCCAGCAGTGGACCGGACAGGGGGCTCGTCCTGAGTCAGCCCCAGCATTTT. Encoded protein: CASSGPDRGLVLSQPQHF.

This clone appeared once. V usage is TRBV7-9 and J usage is TRBJ2-1; 8 nucleotides align to TRBD2. The CDR3 length is 15 residues. Germline lookup yields CDR1 SEHNR and CDR2 FQNEAQ (reference sequence). Germline trimming cut 5 bases from V and 1 base from J; bases unmatched to any gene: 4. The CDR3 here is CASSTGTSSYNEQFF. The CDR3 bases are TGTGCCAGCAGCACCGGGACTAGTTCCTACAATGAGCAGTTCTTC. Filled out from reference TRBV7-9 and TRBJ2-1, the complete variable domain reads DTGVSQNPRHKITKRGQNVTFRCDPISEHNRLYWYRQTLGQGPEFLTYFQNEAQLEKSRLLSDRFSAERPKGSFSTLEIQRTEQGDSAMYLCASSTGTSSYNEQFFGPGTRLTVL.

The chain combines TRBV19 with TRBJ2-1, with TRBD1 as a possible D gene (6 bases). Between the trimmed V and J ends, which lost 4 bases and 5 bases, there was a span of 18 bases. The CDR3 is 16 amino acids. Germline values: CDR1 LNHDA, CDR2 SQIVND (reference sequence). CDR3 residues: CASSRTGLGAHNEQFF. In nucleotides, the CDR3 is TGTGCCAGTAGTAGAACAGGGTTAGGGGCGCACAATGAGCAGTTCTTC.

The chain has TRBV28 and TRBJ1-5, with D unresolved. Germline assignment: CDR1 MDHEN and CDR2 SYDVKM. The CDR3 loop spans 14 amino acids. Trimming shortened V by 3 bases and J by 4 bases, and 10 bases separated the two germline ends. The CDR3 here is CASSLLSMNQPQHF. For the CDR3, the DNA is TGTGCCAGCAGTTTGCTCAGTATGAATCAGCCCCAGCATTTT.

In its sample, this clone ranks as medium-sized. The gene calls are TRBV7-7 and TRBJ2-2; D possibly corresponds to TRBD1 (5 bases). Germline loops: CDR1 SSHAT, CDR2 FNYEAQ (reference sequence). CDR3 size: 14 residues. Deletions cut 2 bases from V and 4 bases from J, with 8 bases between. The CDR3 bases are TGTGCCAGCAGCTTAATTGGGGCCACCGGGGAGCTGTTTTTT. It translates to CASSLIGATGELFF.

The CDR3 bases are TGTGCCAGCAGCTTTACAGTGGCGAGCACTGAAGCTTTCTTT. Translating gives CASSFTVASTEAFF. This chain links TRBV7-9 with TRBJ1-1, with no clear D. The length of the CDR3 is 14 residues. CDR1 and CDR2 (germline): SEHNR, FQNEAQ (reference sequence). V dropped 3 bases and J dropped 4 bases, with 12 bases sitting between them.

The chain joins TRBV18 to TRBJ1-1, with 12 bases that match TRBD1. The junction had 2 bases not matched to a gene; V was cut back by 3 bases and J by 0 bases. The CDR3 is 16 amino acids. Germline CDR1 KGHSH, CDR2 LQKENI. Written as DNA, the CDR3 is TGTGCCAGCTCACCGGGACAGGGGGCTATGAACACTGAAGCTTTCTTT. Its protein is CASSPGQGAMNTEAFF.

J is TRBJ1-2 and V is TRBV6-5; tentatively, D is TRBD1 (6 bases). The germline V and J ends were trimmed by 6 bases and 6 bases, with 8 bases remaining between them. The CDR3 contains 11 residues. Germline values: CDR1 MNHEY, CDR2 SVGAGI. CDR3 region: CASRNRDGYTF. The CDR3 DNA is TGTGCCAGCAGAAACAGGGATGGCTACACCTTC.

There are a few counts of this clone. The chain combines TRBV5-6 with TRBJ2-3; no clear D. CDR3 size: 13 residues. The ends were cut back, 3 bases at V and 2 bases at J, with 7 bases in the middle. In germline, CDR1 is SGHDT, CDR2 YYEEEE. CDR3 bases: TGTGCCAGCAGCTCCCCACCCACAGATACGCAGTATTTT. It codes for CASSSPPTDTQYF.

The chain recombines TRBV29-1 with TRBJ1-2; TRBD1 matches 7 bases. Trimming cost V 5 bases and J 4 bases; bases outside gene matches: 10. CDR3 length equals 14 residues. Germline lookup yields CDR1 SQVTM and CDR2 ANQGSEA. The CDR3 loop reads CSVPIRTGGYGYTF. The CDR3 region has the DNA TGCAGCGTTCCTATAAGGACAGGAGGCTATGGCTACACCTTC. Filled out from reference TRBV29-1 and TRBJ1-2, the complete variable domain reads SAVISQKPSRDICQRGTSLTIQCQVDSQVTMMFWYRQQPGQSLTLIATANQGSEATYESGFVIDKFPISRPNLTFSTLTVSNMSPEDSSIYLCSVPIRTGGYGYTFGSGTRLTVV.

V usage is TRBV5-1 and J usage is TRBJ2-5; 10 bases agree with TRBD2. The J call may be mistaken, given a closer DNA end match to TRBJ2-7. CDR1 is SGHRS and CDR2 is YFSETQ in the germline V gene. The CDR3 has 15 residues. CDR3 nucleotides: TGCGCCAGCAGCCCCCGGGCTAGCGGGAGCTACGAGCAGTACTTC. Protein: CASSPRASGSYEQYF.

This clone was found a few times. The V call is TRBV6-1, the J call TRBJ1-5; 10 bases line up with TRBD1. V was pared by 4 bases and J by 6 bases, with 6 bases of the junction left unmatched. This CDR3 comprises 15 residues. The germline CDR1 and CDR2 sequences are MNHNS and SASEGT. For the CDR3, the DNA is TGTGCCAGCAGTGTTCGGACAGGGGGGAGTCAGCCCCAGCATTTT. Translating it yields CASSVRTGGSQPQHF.